This T cell receptor beta chain is from a study of patients and donors after allogeneic stem cell transplantation. This CDR3 spans 15 amino acids. V lost 0 bases and J lost 7, with 15 bases in between. CDR1 is LGHNA and CDR2 is YSLEER in the germline V gene. TCRdb ran MiXCR on the RT-PCR reads and lists one entry per CDR3 protein. This sample carries 9,000 to 15,000 distinct CDR3 sequences, about 23% of them seen once, and the ten largest clones take 40% to 65%. This TCR was sampled from a human donor who was either an allogeneic HSCT recipient or a stem cell or donor lymphocyte infusion donor (not recorded which). It is not recorded whose cells these are; they may come from a transplant donor. The sequenced material came from blood, either unsorted or a sorted T cell fraction (not recorded which). The chain recombines TRBV4-3 with TRBJ1-2; the D is unclear. CDR3 DNA sequence: TGCGCCAGCAGCCAAGATCGTGTAGGGTTCGTTGGCTACACCTTC. As protein: CASSQDRVGFVGYTF.